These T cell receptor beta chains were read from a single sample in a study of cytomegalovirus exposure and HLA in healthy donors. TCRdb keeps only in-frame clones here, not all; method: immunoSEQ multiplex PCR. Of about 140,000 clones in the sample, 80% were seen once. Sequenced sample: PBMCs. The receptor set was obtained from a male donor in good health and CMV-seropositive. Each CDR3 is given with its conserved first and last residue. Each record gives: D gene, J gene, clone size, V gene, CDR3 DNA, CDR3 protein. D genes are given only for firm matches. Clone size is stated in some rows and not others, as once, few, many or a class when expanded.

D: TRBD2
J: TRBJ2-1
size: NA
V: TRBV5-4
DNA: TGTGCCAGCAGAAGAGCGGGAGAAACCTACAATGAGCAGTTCTTC
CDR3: CASRRAGETYNEQFF

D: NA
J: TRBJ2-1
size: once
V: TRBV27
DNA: TGTGCCAGCAGTTTATCCGGGTTAGTGCCAGACAATGAGCAGTTCTTC
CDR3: CASSLSGLVPDNEQFF

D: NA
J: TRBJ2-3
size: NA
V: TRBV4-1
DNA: TGCGCCAGCAGCCAAGATGGGCGGGGTCCAGATACGCAGTATTTT
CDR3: CASSQDGRGPDTQYF

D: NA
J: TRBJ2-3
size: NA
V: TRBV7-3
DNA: TGTGCCAGCAGTCGTCCCAGGGGTAGCACAGATACGCAGTATTTT
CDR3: CASSRPRGSTDTQYF

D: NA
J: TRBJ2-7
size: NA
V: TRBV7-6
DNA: TGTGCCAGCAGCTTAGAGTCAAGGGGCGAGCAGTACTTC
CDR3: CASSLESRGEQYF

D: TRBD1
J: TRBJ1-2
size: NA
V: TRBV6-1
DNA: TGTGCCAGCAGTCTCGACAGGGAAGACGGCTACACCTTC
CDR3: CASSLDREDGYTF

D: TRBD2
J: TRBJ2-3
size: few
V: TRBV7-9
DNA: TGTGCCAGCAGCTTAATTCCGCGGGAGGTTAGCACAGATACGCAGTATTTT
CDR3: CASSLIPREVSTDTQYF

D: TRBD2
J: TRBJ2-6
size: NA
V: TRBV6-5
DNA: TGTGCCAGCACGGGAGGGCAGTCTGGGGCCAACGTCCTGACTTTC
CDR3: CASTGGQSGANVLTF

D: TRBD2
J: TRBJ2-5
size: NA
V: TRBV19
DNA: TGTGCCAGTAGTTCACTACTAGCGGGAGGGGAGACCCAGTACTTC
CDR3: CASSSLLAGGETQYF

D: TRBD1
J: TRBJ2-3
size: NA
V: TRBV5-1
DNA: TGCGCCAGCAGCTTCCGGCAGGGGGCGTCAGATACGCAGTATTTT
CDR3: CASSFRQGASDTQYF

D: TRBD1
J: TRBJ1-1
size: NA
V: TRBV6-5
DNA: TGTGCCAGCAGTCAGGGACAGGGAACCCCCACTGAAGCTTTCTTT
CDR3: CASSQGQGTPTEAFF

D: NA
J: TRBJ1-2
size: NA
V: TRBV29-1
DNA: TGCAGCGTTGAAGATCGACTGGGCTACACCTTC
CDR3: CSVEDRLGYTF

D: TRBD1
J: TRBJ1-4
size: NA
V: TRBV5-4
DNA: TGTGCCAGCAGCTTGATGGGAACAGGGGCGGGGGAAAAACTGTTTTTT
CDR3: CASSLMGTGAGEKLFF

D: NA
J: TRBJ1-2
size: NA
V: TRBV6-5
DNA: TGTGCCAGCAGTTCGTCGGACAGCCTCGTCTATGGCTACACCTTC
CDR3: CASSSSDSLVYGYTF

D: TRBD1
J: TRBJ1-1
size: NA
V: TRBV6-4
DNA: TGTGCCAGCAGATGGGACAGCAGGAACACTGAAGCTTTCTTT
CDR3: CASRWDSRNTEAFF

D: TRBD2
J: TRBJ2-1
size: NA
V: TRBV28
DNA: TGTGCCAGCCCCTTTGGGATGGCTAGCGGATTCAATGAGCAGTTCTTC
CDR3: CASPFGMASGFNEQFF

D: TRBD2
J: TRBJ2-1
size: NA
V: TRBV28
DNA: TGTGCCAGCAGCTTACTAGCGGGAGGCCCCTCCTACAATGAGCAGTTCTTC
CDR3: CASSLLAGGPSYNEQFF

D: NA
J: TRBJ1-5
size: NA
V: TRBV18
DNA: TGTGCCAGCTCAGAACAGGGCCAGCCCCAGCATTTT
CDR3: CASSEQGQPQHF

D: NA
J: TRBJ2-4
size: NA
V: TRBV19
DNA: TGTGCCAGTAGCCGAGTCGGAGGGGAGGCCAAAAACATTCAGTACTTC
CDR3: CASSRVGGEAKNIQYF

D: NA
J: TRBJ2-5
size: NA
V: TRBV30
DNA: TGTGCCTGGAGTCTGGGGGCGCCCGGAGAGACCCAGTACTTC
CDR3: CAWSLGAPGETQYF

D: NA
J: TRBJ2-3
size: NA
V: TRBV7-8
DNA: TGTGCCAGCAGCTTACAGGTTACTAGCACAGATACGCAGTATTTT
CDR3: CASSLQVTSTDTQYF

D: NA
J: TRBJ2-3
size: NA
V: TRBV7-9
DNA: TGTGCCAGCAGCCCTTCTCTACAACTATTTTCTAGCACAGATACGCAGTATTTT
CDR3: CASSPSLQLFSSTDTQYF

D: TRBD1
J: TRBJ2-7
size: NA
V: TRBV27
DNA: TGTGCCAGCAGTTTAGGGACAGTCCCTTACGAGCAGTACTTC
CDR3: CASSLGTVPYEQYF

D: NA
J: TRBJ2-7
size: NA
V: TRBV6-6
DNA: TGTGCCAGCAGAAACGTTCTAGACTACGAGCAGTACTTC
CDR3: CASRNVLDYEQYF

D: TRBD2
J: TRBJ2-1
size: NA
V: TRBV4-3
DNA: TGCGCCAGCAGCCAAGGAGCGGGAGCAACCTACAATGAGCAGTTCTTC
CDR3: CASSQGAGATYNEQFF

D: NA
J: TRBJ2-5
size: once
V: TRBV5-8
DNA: TGTGCCAGCAGCCGGGACTTCCAAGAGACCCAGTACTTC
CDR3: CASSRDFQETQYF

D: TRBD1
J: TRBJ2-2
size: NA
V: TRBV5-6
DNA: TGTGCCAGCAGCTTCGACAGGGTAGGGGGGGAGCTGTTTTTT
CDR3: CASSFDRVGGELFF

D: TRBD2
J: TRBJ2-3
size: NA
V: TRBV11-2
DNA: TGTGCCAGCAGCCGCGGGAGGGGCACAGATACGCAGTATTTT
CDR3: CASSRGRGTDTQYF

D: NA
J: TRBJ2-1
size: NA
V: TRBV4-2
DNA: TGTGCCAGCAGCCAAGATTTTTACAGTAACGAGCGGAATGAGCAGTTCTTC
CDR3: CASSQDFYSNERNEQFF

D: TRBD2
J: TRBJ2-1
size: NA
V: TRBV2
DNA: TGTGCCAGCAGAAGGACTAGCGGAAACAATGAGCAGTTCTTC
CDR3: CASRRTSGNNEQFF

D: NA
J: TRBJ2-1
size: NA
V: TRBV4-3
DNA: TGCGCCAGCAGCCAAGATTTTCTAGGGGCCAACAATGAGCAGTTCTTC
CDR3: CASSQDFLGANNEQFF

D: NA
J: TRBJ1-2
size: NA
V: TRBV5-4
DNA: TGTGCCAGCAGCTTCGCAGGGTCTAACTATGGCTACACCTTC
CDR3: CASSFAGSNYGYTF

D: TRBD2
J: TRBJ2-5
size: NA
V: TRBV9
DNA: TGTGCCAGCAGCGAGACTAGCGGTCAAGAGACCCAGTACTTC
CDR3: CASSETSGQETQYF

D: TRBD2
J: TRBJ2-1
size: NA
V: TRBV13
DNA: TGTGCCAGCAGCTTTGGGACTAGCGGGGGAAATGAGCAGTTCTTC
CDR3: CASSFGTSGGNEQFF

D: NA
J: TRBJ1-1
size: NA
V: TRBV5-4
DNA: TGTGCCAGCAGTTATGACAGAAACACTGAAGCTTTCTTT
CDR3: CASSYDRNTEAFF

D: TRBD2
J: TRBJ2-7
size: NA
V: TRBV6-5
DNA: TGTGCCAGCAGTTACGGCGCTAGCGGGCGAACCTACGAGCAGTACTTC
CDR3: CASSYGASGRTYEQYF

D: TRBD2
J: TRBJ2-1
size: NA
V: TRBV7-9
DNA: TGTGCCAGCAGCTCCCAATGGGGCGGGGGGTCGGGGAATGAGCAGTTCTTC
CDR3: CASSSQWGGGSGNEQFF

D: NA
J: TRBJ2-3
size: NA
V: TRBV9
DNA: TGTGCCAGCAGCGTAGGTGGAAGGAGCGGCACAGATACGCAGTATTTT
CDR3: CASSVGGRSGTDTQYF

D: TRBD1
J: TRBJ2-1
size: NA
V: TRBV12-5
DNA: TGTGCTAGTGGTTTGTTAACAGGGGGAGTCTACAATGAGCAGTTCTTC
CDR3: CASGLLTGGVYNEQFF

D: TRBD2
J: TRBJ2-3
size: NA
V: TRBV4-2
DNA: TGTGCCAGCAGCCTTTCATTGGGACTAGCGGGGCCCACAGATACGCAGTATTTT
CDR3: CASSLSLGLAGPTDTQYF

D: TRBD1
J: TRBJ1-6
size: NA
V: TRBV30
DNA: TGTGCCTGGAGTGGCGGAACAGGGGATTATTCACCCCTCCACTTT
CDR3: CAWSGGTGDYSPLHF

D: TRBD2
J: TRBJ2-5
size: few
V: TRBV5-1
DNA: TGCGCCAGCAGCTTCGAGCGGGGAGGAGAGACCCAGTACTTC
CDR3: CASSFERGGETQYF

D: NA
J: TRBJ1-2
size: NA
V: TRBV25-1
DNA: TGTGCCAGCAGTGAATATGAAGGGGCCCCCAACTATGGCTACACCTTC
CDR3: CASSEYEGAPNYGYTF

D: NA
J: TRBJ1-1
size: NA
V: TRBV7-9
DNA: TGTGCCAGCAGCCTCAGACAGGTTCACCCCCAAGGCACTGAAGCTTTCTTT
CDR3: CASSLRQVHPQGTEAFF

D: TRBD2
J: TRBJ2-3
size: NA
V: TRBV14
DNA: TGTGCCAGCAGCCAAGGTCCGGGAGAGAGGGCTAGCGGAAAACTAAGCACAGATACGCAGTATTTT
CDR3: CASSQGPGERASGKLSTDTQYF

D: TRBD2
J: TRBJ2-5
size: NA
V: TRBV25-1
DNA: TGTGCCAGCAGTGAATCTGTAGCGGGACTGGAGACCCAGTACTTC
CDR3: CASSESVAGLETQYF

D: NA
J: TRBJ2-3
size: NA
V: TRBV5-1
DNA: TGCGCCAGCAGCTCGTACGGCGGGGCCACAGATACGCAGTATTTT
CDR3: CASSSYGGATDTQYF

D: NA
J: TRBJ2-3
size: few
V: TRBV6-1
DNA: TGTGCCAGCAGTGAAGGTGGAGCCACTCCTTTAAATACGCAGTATTTT
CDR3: CASSEGGATPLNTQYF

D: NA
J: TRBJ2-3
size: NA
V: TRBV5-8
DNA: TGTGCCAGCAGCCTCCTCGGGGTTGCTACGACAGATACGCAGTATTTT
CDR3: CASSLLGVATTDTQYF

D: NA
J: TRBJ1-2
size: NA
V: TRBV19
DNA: TGTGCCAGTAGCCTAACAGGGATTGGGCATGGCTACACCTTC
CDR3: CASSLTGIGHGYTF

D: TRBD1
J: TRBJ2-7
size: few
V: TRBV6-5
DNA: TGTGCCAGCAGTTACTCGGGGACAGTTTACGAGCAGTACTTC
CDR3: CASSYSGTVYEQYF

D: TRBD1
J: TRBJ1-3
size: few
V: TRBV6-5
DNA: TGTGCCAGCAGTTACTCTGCCGGGACAGGCGGAAACACCATATATTTT
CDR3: CASSYSAGTGGNTIYF

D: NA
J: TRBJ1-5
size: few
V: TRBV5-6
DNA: TGTGCCAGCAGCTTGGGTCACAGCCTGAATCAGCCCCAGCATTTT
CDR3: CASSLGHSLNQPQHF

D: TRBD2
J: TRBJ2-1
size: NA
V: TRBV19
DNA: TGTGCCAGTAGTGTAGCGGGGGGGCCCAATGAGCAGTTCTTC
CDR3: CASSVAGGPNEQFF

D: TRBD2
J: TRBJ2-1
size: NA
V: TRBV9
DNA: TGTGCCAGCAGCGTTTCGGCGGGGGGGCCGGTCGATGAGCAGTTCTTC
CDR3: CASSVSAGGPVDEQFF